The TCR beta chain under discussion was sequenced for a study of Ad26.COV2.S vaccination and SARS-CoV-2 variants. At the level of the study: As a participant in COV1001, the donor was in the Ad26.COV2.S trial arm.

Profiling relied on immunoSEQ multiplex PCR, and the TCRdb table lists in-frame clones only, not all of them. Of some 300,000 clones listed, about 86% were seen once; the top ten hold more than 1.5%. Notes on the study in general: Total T cell responses were possibly underestimated by TCR breadth and depth analyses. Substantial post-vaccination breadth of spike-specific CD8+ and CD4+ T cell responses was reported.

Treatment meaning: 15 to 20 received Ad26.COV2.S at low or high dose, single or two shots; about 5 received placebo; per-sample allocation not given. Day 63 after the first injection of vaccine or placebo was the sampling time. The sample came from a Boston adult aged 18-55 years. The CDR3 runs to 16 residues. CDR1 is SEHNR and CDR2 is FQNEAQ in the germline V gene (reference sequence). V shed 5 bases and J shed 7 bases, with 23 bases lying between them. Of note for this clone: The antigen is undetermined.

The source of this sequence is a person between 18 and 59 years old who received the Ad26.COV2.S COVID-19 vaccine or a placebo. The sequenced sample was peripheral blood, obtained in a trial of Ad26.COV2.S vaccine versus placebo. The rearrangement links TRBV7-9 to TRBJ1-2; D is perhaps TRBD1 (5 bases). CDR3 sequence (DNA): TGTGCCAGCAGCCCGGAGAGGGCGGGACCGCGTCGTGGCTACACCTTC. Translated, it gives CASSPERAGPRRGYTF.